The 23 T cell receptor beta chains presented below share a single source sample, sequenced in a study of blood T cells in healthy people across ages. Next came a second PCR, run for roughly 6 to 11 cycles, which used a sample-barcoded 5' primer along with a J-beta primer mix. TCRdb re-called the 5' RACE reads with MiXCR, one entry per CDR3 protein. The data show fewer than 1,200,000 distinct CDR3 sequences, 25% seen once. In addition, the sample was reused for a study of T cells of mothers and their children.

Material: blood. These receptors originate from a girl aged 2-9 years in good health.

There are a few counts of this clonotype. The chain employs TRBV4-1 and TRBJ2-3; no definite D call. The V and J ends lost 1 base and 0 bases respectively, with 11 bases between them. This CDR3 contains 16 residues. Germline V gene lookup returns CDR1 MGHRA and CDR2 YSYEKL. The CDR3 DNA follows: TGCGCCAGCAGCCAAGCGCCGGATACTAGCACAGATACGCAGTATTTT. Its protein product is CASSQAPDTSTDTQYF.

The chain carries TRBV20-1 and TRBJ2-7; 7 nucleotides line up with TRBD2. From germline, CDR1 is DFQATT and CDR2 SNEGSKA (reference sequence). Trimming cost V 1 base and J 7 bases; bases outside gene matches: 10. CDR3 length: 14 residues. CDR3 coding DNA: TGCAGTGCTAGAGGGACCGGGACTAAAGGAGAGCAGTACTTC. It yields the protein CSARGTGTKGEQYF.

As for this clonotype: Relative to the germline gene, one junction end is altered; a read error may explain this. The CDR3: CSTSIRRGEETQYF. CDR3 coding DNA: TGCAGTACTAGTATACGCAGGGGGGAAGAGACCCAGTACTTC. The rearrangement links TRBV20-1 to TRBJ2-5; possible D gene TRBD1, 7 bases. The CDR3 has 14 amino acids. The V gene's germline CDR1 is DFQATT and CDR2 SNEGSKA (reference sequence).

This clonotype was seen at least ten times. The chain combines TRBV7-8 with TRBJ2-5; 9 nucleotides agree with TRBD2. The CDR3 covers 17 residues. Trimming cost V 4 bases and J 5 bases; bases outside gene matches: 14. In germline, CDR1 is SGHVS, CDR2 FQNEAQ. The CDR3 spells CASSSRLAAAIGETQYF. The CDR3 nucleotides are TGTGCCAGCAGCTCGAGACTAGCGGCAGCTATTGGGGAGACCCAGTACTTC. The full variable domain, rest sourced from reference TRBV7-8 and TRBJ2-5, is GAGVSQSPRYKVAKRGQDVALRCDPISGHVSLFWYQQALGQGPEFLTYFQNEAQLDKSGLPSDRFFAERPEGSVSTLKIQRTQQEDSAVYLCASSSRLAAAIGETQYFGPGTRLLVL.

The V gene is TRBV15, the J gene TRBJ2-7; D uncertain. The germline V and J ends were trimmed by 0 bases and 0 bases, with 12 bases remaining between them. The CDR3 runs 16 residues. Germline-derived CDR1 and CDR2 are LNHNV and YYDKDF (reference sequence). The chain's CDR3 is CATSRDPGLSSYEQYF. DNA for the CDR3: TGTGCCACCAGCAGAGATCCTGGCTTAAGCTCCTACGAGCAGTACTTC.

This rearrangement joins TRBV7-2 to TRBJ2-5, with TRBD2 identical over 10 bases. Germline trimming cut 5 bases from V and 5 bases from J; bases unmatched to any gene: 5. This CDR3 is built from 14 residues. Germline-derived CDR1 and CDR2 are SGHTA and FQGNSA. CDR3 nucleotide sequence: TGTGCCAGCAGCGCAATAGCGGGAGGTGAGACCCAGTACTTC. Its translation is CASSAIAGGETQYF.

The chain couples TRBV6-5 to TRBJ1-1; D ambiguous. This CDR3 has 14 amino acids. The germline V gene has CDR1 MNHEY and CDR2 SVGAGI. V lost 4 bases and J 2 bases, leaving 11 bases between the germline ends. CDR3 residues: CASSFEPSNTEAFF. CDR3 sequence (DNA): TGTGCCAGCAGTTTTGAGCCTAGCAACACTGAAGCTTTCTTT.

The chain has TRBV10-3 and TRBJ2-5; the D is unclear. V lost 6 bases and J lost 2, with 10 bases in between. This CDR3 has 13 amino acids. The germline V gene encodes CDR1 ENHRY and CDR2 SYGVKD. The CDR3 DNA follows: TGTGCCATCAGCTTGTTTTCTCAAGAGACCCAGTACTTC. This sequence encodes CAISLFSQETQYF.

Only a few counts were recorded for this clonotype. The chain combines TRBV15 with TRBJ2-5, with TRBD2 as a possible D gene (6 bases). The J call may be faulty, since TRBJ2-1 better matches the DNA end. CDR3 length: 16 amino acids. From germline, CDR1 is LNHNV and CDR2 YYDKDF (reference sequence). In nucleotides, the CDR3 is TGTGCCACCAGCAGAGGCCCGCCCGGGGGTTTGAATGAGCAGTTCTTC. This encodes CATSRGPPGGLNEQFF.

The rearrangement joins TRBV7-2 to TRBJ2-5; TRBD1 might be the D (5 bases). The germline V gene has CDR1 SGHTA and CDR2 FQGNSA. The CDR3 is 15 residues long. The V gene lost 4 bases and the J gene lost 5 bases, with 17 bases spanning the gap. The CDR3: CASSSTQGVVETQYF. The CDR3 nucleotides read TGTGCCAGCAGCTCAACTCAGGGTGTAGTTGAGACCCAGTACTTC.

This clonotype has just a few counts. V is TRBV12-3 or TRBV12-4 and J is TRBJ2-3; the match to TRBD2 covers 7 bases. With V trimmed by 2 bases and J by 0 bases, 5 bases remained unmatched. The CDR3 spans 16 residues. CDR3 sequence: CASSLFGGFSTDTQYF. Here the CDR3 DNA reads TGTGCCAGCAGTTTATTCGGGGGGTTCAGCACAGATACGCAGTATTTT.

This clonotype was seen ten or more times. V and J are TRBV4-1 and TRBJ2-5; D unresolved. V shed 0 bases and J shed 7 bases, with 12 bases lying between them. Germline lookup yields CDR1 MGHRA and CDR2 YSYEKL. CDR3 length: 14 residues. The CDR3 DNA sequence: TGCGCCAGCAGCCAAGATGGGCACCAGGTGACCCAGTACTTC. This encodes CASSQDGHQVTQYF.

J is TRBJ2-3 and V is TRBV7-2, with 11 bases lining up with TRBD2. CDR3 length: 14 amino acids. The germline V gene has CDR1 SGHTA and CDR2 FQGNSA. V was pared by 5 bases and J by 8 bases, with 6 bases of the junction left unmatched. CDR3 DNA sequence: TGTGCCAGCAGCCCCATTCTAGCGGGAGGTACGCAGTATTTT. This encodes CASSPILAGGTQYF.

This chain connects TRBV7-3 to TRBJ1-2, with 7 bases lining up with TRBD1. With 1 base clipped from V and 6 bases from J, the junction kept 5 bases outside the gene matches. There are 14 residues in the CDR3. Germline V gene data show CDR1 as SGHTA and CDR2 as FQGTGA. The CDR3 protein is CASSLRGGVDGYTF. The DNA for the CDR3 is TGTGCCAGCAGCTTAAGAGGGGGCGTTGATGGCTACACCTTC.

In this sample, this clonotype turned up a few times. The CDR3 sequence is CASSQSGLASGEQFF. In DNA, the CDR3 is TGTGCCAGCAGCCAGTCGGGACTTGCCAGCGGTGAGCAGTTCTTC. The chain links TRBV4-2 to TRBJ2-1; weak D call: TRBD2 (6 bases). This CDR3 comprises 15 residues. The V gene's germline CDR1 is LGHNA and CDR2 YNFKEQ. The V end was cut by 3 bases, the J end by 9 bases, with 18 bases between.

The chain has TRBV4-3 and TRBJ2-1, with TRBD2 matching 11 bases. This CDR3 is built from 19 residues. Germline V gene sequence: CDR1 LGHNA, CDR2 YSLEER. With V trimmed by 4 bases and J by 0 bases, 11 bases remained unmatched. CDR3 DNA sequence: TGCGCCAGCAGCCCCCAAGGGGCTAGCGGGGGGAGCTCCTACAATGAGCAGTTCTTC. Protein sequence: CASSPQGASGGSSYNEQFF.

This clonotype was recorded a few times. The chain carries TRBV2 and TRBJ2-3; D gene ambiguous. CDR1 and CDR2 (germline): SNHLY, FYNNEI. Trimming removed 8 bases at V and 8 bases at J, with 17 bases between. This CDR3 is built from 13 residues. CDR3 protein: CASERLPLGTQYF. The CDR3 DNA reads TGTGCCAGCGAGAGACTGCCCCTGGGTACGCAGTATTTT.

As regards this clonotype: A read error may produce the germline difference seen at one junction end. This chain links TRBV7-2 with TRBJ2-3; D is uncertain. Germline V gene data show CDR1 as SGHTA and CDR2 as FQGNSA. The CDR3 runs 15 residues. This CDR3 reads CASSPSGDFTDAQYF. CDR3 bases: TGTGCCAGCAGCCCCTCGGGCGACTTCACAGATGCGCAGTATTTT.

This clonotype was found a few times. The rearrangement uses TRBV5-6 and TRBJ2-1; TRBD2 is a possible D gene (6 bases). Germline V gene lookup returns CDR1 SGHDT and CDR2 YYEEEE. Trimming took off 3 bases at V and 4 bases at J, with 17 bases between the two ends. The length of the CDR3 is 16 residues. The DNA for the CDR3 is TGTGCCAGCAGCTCACGACTAGACGTTAATTACAATGAGCAGTTCTTC. Protein sequence: CASSSRLDVNYNEQFF.

The chain carries TRBV15 and TRBJ2-7; 13 bases are a match to TRBD2. V dropped 3 bases and J dropped 5; count of bases not matched to a gene: 4. The germline V gene has CDR1 LNHNV and CDR2 YYDKDF (reference sequence). The CDR3 has 15 residues. CDR3 loop: CATSSGTSGAHEQYF. CDR3 coding DNA: TGTGCCACCAGCAGCGGGACTAGCGGGGCTCACGAGCAGTACTTC.

The genes are TRBV6-2 or TRBV6-3 and TRBJ2-5; 10 bases map to TRBD2. The CDR3 extends over 15 amino acids. With V trimmed by 5 bases and J by 2 bases, 5 bases remained unmatched. From germline, CDR1 is MNHEY and CDR2 SVGEGT. CDR3: CASSTRLAGQETQYF. The DNA for the CDR3 is TGTGCCAGCAGTACACGACTAGCGGGTCAAGAGACCCAGTACTTC.

This clonotype showed up many times. The chain is built from TRBV29-1 and TRBJ2-5; D unclear. Trimming stripped 6 bases from V and 4 bases from J, with 9 bases between. Per germline, CDR1 SQVTM and CDR2 ANQGSEA. The CDR3 runs to 11 residues. Here the CDR3 reads CSVLLRETQYF. The CDR3 nucleotides read TGCAGCGTGTTACTCCGAGAGACCCAGTACTTC.

This clonotype was counted only a few times. The CDR3 DNA sequence: TGCGCCAGCAGCCCGGGGGCGGGGGCCCTCACAGATACGCAGTATTTT. It codes for CASSPGAGALTDTQYF. The gene calls are TRBV5-1 and TRBJ2-3; possibly TRBD2 for D (7 bases). Germline values: CDR1 SGHRS, CDR2 YFSETQ. The ends were cut back, 4 bases at V and 2 bases at J, with 17 bases in the middle. CDR3 length: 16 residues. Drawing the rest from reference TRBV5-1 and TRBJ2-3, the complete variable domain is KAGVTQTPRYLIKTRGQQVTLSCSPISGHRSVSWYQQTPGQGLQFLFEYFSETQRNKGNFPGRFSGRQFSNSRSEMNVSTLELGDSALYLCASSPGAGALTDTQYFGPGTRLTVL.